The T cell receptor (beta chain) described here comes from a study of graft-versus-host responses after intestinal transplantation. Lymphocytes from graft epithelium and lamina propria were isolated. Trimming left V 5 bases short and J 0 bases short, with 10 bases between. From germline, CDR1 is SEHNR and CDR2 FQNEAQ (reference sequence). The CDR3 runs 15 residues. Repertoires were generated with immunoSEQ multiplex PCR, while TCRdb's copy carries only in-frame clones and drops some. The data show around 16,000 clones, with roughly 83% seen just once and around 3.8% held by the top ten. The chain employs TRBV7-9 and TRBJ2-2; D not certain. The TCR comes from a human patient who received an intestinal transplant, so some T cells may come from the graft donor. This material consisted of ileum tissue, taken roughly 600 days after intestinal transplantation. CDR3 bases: TGTGCCAGCAGCCCGTTCACCACGAACACCGGGGAGCTGTTTTTT. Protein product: CASSPFTTNTGELFF.